This TCR beta chain is drawn from a study of blood T cell repertoires in COVID-19. Profiled with immunoSEQ multiplex PCR; TCRdb holds only in-frame clones, not every one. The sample consists of under 50,000 clones, approximately 95% of them appearing once. The CDR3 is 17 amino acids. CDR1 is LGHDT and CDR2 is YNNKEL in the germline V gene (reference sequence). The V and J ends lost 4 bases and 5 bases, in that order; junction bases with no gene match: 5. The chain carries TRBV3-1 (or the pseudogene TRBV3-2) and TRBJ2-1; 16 bases align to TRBD2. Sequencing was carried out using peripheral blood. This sequence originates from a man aged 55-75 years with COVID-19, enrolled during active disease. The CDR3 DNA follows: TGTGCCAGCAGCCCCGGGACTAGCGGGGGGGACGACAATGAGCAGTTCTTC. It is translated as CASSPGTSGGDDNEQFF.